The clone carrying this TCR beta chain was seen only once. Antigen: not known. This CDR3 contains 14 residues. CDR1 is LGHDT, CDR2 YNNKEL, per germline (reference sequence). V was trimmed by 2 bases and J by 0 bases, leaving 6 bases between them. These data come from a study of blood T cells in healthy people across ages. Study-wide results and limits: A roughly linear age-dependent decrease characterized TCR beta diversity per million T cells.

Donors gave around 9.8 milliliters of peripheral blood apiece. Through a sample-barcoded 5' primer and a J-beta primer mix, a second PCR was run for about 6 to 11 cycles. Each CDR3 protein gets one entry after TCRdb re-called the 5' RACE reads with MiXCR. The repertoire holds hundreds of thousands of distinct CDR3 sequences, with roughly half as singletons. The TCR originated in a man aged 55-75 years in good health. Specimen: blood. V is TRBV3-1 and J is TRBJ2-3; D not certain. CDR3 amino acids: CASSQRSSTDTQYF. DNA of the CDR3: TGTGCCAGCAGCCAAAGGTCGAGCACAGATACGCAGTATTTT.